A selection of T cell receptor beta chains follows, all from one sample in a study of CD8 T cells in ankylosing spondylitis. TCRdb reprocessed the 5' RACE reads via MiXCR and lists one record per CDR3 protein. The table shows around 150,000 distinct CDR3 sequences, with approximately 7.4% occurring only once. The sequencing sample was made of blood, either unsorted or a sorted T cell fraction (not recorded which). The source of these receptors is a female donor with ankylosing spondylitis or in good health (not recorded which). Both conserved end residues are part of each CDR3. Each record gives: CDR3 protein, J gene, CDR3 length, clone size, V gene. Clone size is shown for a subset of rows, as once, few, many or a class of expanded clone.

cdr3_aa: CASIPGAQGVNNEQFF
j_call: TRBJ2-1
cdr3_length: 16
clone_size: many
v_call: TRBV5-1

cdr3_aa: CASSRDRGSGYGYTF
j_call: TRBJ1-2
cdr3_length: 15
clone_size: few
v_call: TRBV7-3

cdr3_aa: CASSEKGQGYMGNQPQHF
j_call: TRBJ1-5
cdr3_length: 18
clone_size: many
v_call: TRBV6-1

cdr3_aa: CASSLPGTGSEAFF
j_call: TRBJ1-1
cdr3_length: 14
clone_size: many
v_call: TRBV12-3/TRBV12-4

cdr3_aa: CASSEFAGGADTQYF
j_call: TRBJ2-3
cdr3_length: 15
clone_size: .
v_call: TRBV25-1

cdr3_aa: CASSPTMGDVQFDGYTF
j_call: TRBJ1-2
cdr3_length: 17
clone_size: .
v_call: TRBV7-9

cdr3_aa: CASSPGVNEQFF
j_call: TRBJ2-1
cdr3_length: 12
clone_size: many
v_call: TRBV11-2

cdr3_aa: CSASREDGGYGYTF
j_call: TRBJ1-2
cdr3_length: 14
clone_size: many
v_call: TRBV20-1

cdr3_aa: CASRAGTGVPEAFF
j_call: TRBJ1-1
cdr3_length: 14
clone_size: many
v_call: TRBV25-1

cdr3_aa: CASSLTGTGLRGDNSPLHF
j_call: TRBJ1-6
cdr3_length: 19
clone_size: few
v_call: TRBV5-1

cdr3_aa: CASSLMDADTQYF
j_call: TRBJ2-3
cdr3_length: 13
clone_size: many
v_call: TRBV12-3/TRBV12-4

cdr3_aa: CASSEDSTEKLFF
j_call: TRBJ1-4
cdr3_length: 13
clone_size: .
v_call: TRBV2

cdr3_aa: CASSQASGQGHTEAFF
j_call: TRBJ1-1
cdr3_length: 16
clone_size: many
v_call: TRBV4-3

cdr3_aa: CASSDGYGYTF
j_call: TRBJ1-2
cdr3_length: 11
clone_size: many
v_call: TRBV25-1

cdr3_aa: CASSLSWQQPYEQYF
j_call: TRBJ2-7
cdr3_length: 15
clone_size: .
v_call: TRBV27

cdr3_aa: CASSLSETAIYGYTF
j_call: TRBJ1-2
cdr3_length: 15
clone_size: few
v_call: TRBV5-1

cdr3_aa: CASSQDRGFGLSSYNEQFF
j_call: TRBJ2-1
cdr3_length: 19
clone_size: few
v_call: TRBV4-3